These 21 T cell receptor beta chains originate from one sample sequenced in a study of cytomegalovirus exposure and HLA in healthy donors. Use of 60 Vbeta and 13 Jbeta primers characterized the PCR. Sequencing used immunoSEQ multiplex PCR; TCRdb keeps in-frame clones, though not all of them. The sample has approximately 110,000 clones, approximately 66% seen once. The sample taken for sequencing was PBMCs. The receptor source for this set is a man between 35 and 55 years old in good health and CMV-seropositive.

The V and J genes are TRBV19 and TRBJ1-5; 7 bases line up with TRBD1. Trimming removed 5 bases from V and 7 bases from J; junction bases left unmatched: 11. Germline CDR1 and CDR2: LNHDA and SQIVND (reference sequence). CDR3 length equals 15 residues. CDR3 sequence: CASSWEQGIGQPQHF. As DNA, the CDR3 is TGTGCCAGTAGTTGGGAACAGGGGATCGGGCAGCCCCAGCATTTT. Combining the CDR3 with reference TRBV19 and TRBJ1-5 gives the whole variable domain DGGITQSPKYLFRKEGQNVTLSCEQNLNHDAMYWYRQDPGQGLRLIYYSQIVNDFQKGDIAEGYSVSREKKESFPLTVTSAQKNPTAFYLCASSWEQGIGQPQHFGDGTRLSIL.

The table lists this clone with a few counts. The rearrangement uses TRBV5-1 and TRBJ2-1, with 10 positions matching TRBD2. The germline CDR1 and CDR2 sequences are SGHRS and YFSETQ. The CDR3 is 16 residues long. Germline trimming cut 4 bases from V and 3 bases from J; bases unmatched to any gene: 7. Here the CDR3 DNA reads TGCGCCAGCAGCCTTCCCGGGACTAGCGTCTACAATGAGCAGTTCTTC. This translates into CASSLPGTSVYNEQFF. Drawing the rest from reference TRBV5-1 and TRBJ2-1, the complete variable domain is KAGVTQTPRYLIKTRGQQVTLSCSPISGHRSVSWYQQTPGQGLQFLFEYFSETQRNKGNFPGRFSGRQFSNSRSEMNVSTLELGDSALYLCASSLPGTSVYNEQFFGPGTRLTVL.

The sample holds one count of this clone. This sample includes further DNA sequences coding for the same CDR3. The chain carries TRBV5-4 and TRBJ2-7, with 10 bases fitting TRBD2. V was clipped by 4 bases and J by 1 base; unmatched bases: 5. The CDR3 covers 15 residues. The germline gives CDR1 SGHNT, CDR2 YYREEE (reference sequence). The chain's CDR3 is CASSPTSGTSYEQYF. The CDR3 bases are TGTGCCAGCAGCCCCACTAGCGGGACTTCCTACGAGCAGTACTTC.

This chain uses TRBV7-8 with TRBJ1-2; 7 bases align to TRBD1. There are 13 residues in the CDR3. Trimming cost V 6 bases and J 5 bases; bases outside gene matches: 6. In germline, CDR1 is SGHVS, CDR2 FQNEAQ. CDR3 amino acids: CASSWDRVYGYTF. In nucleotides, the CDR3 is TGTGCCAGCAGTTGGGACAGAGTTTATGGCTACACCTTC.

For this clone: A read error may account for a junction end that differs from germline. V gene TRBV7-9 combines with J gene TRBJ1-5; no clear D. Looked up from germline, CDR1 is SEHNR and CDR2 is FQNEAQ (reference sequence). The CDR3 covers 13 residues. The CDR3 loop reads CSSSLTERQPQHF. For the CDR3, the DNA is TGTTCCAGCAGCTTAACAGAGAGACAGCCCCAGCATTTT.

The rearrangement links TRBV5-1 to TRBJ2-1; D is possibly TRBD2 (7 bases). The length of the CDR3 is 17 residues. Trimming removed 3 bases at V and 2 bases at J, with 18 bases between. Looked up from germline, CDR1 is SGHRS and CDR2 is YFSETQ. The CDR3 loop reads CASSWGGGGSAYNEQFF. DNA for the CDR3: TGCGCCAGCAGCTGGGGGGGCGGCGGGAGCGCCTACAATGAGCAGTTCTTC.

The rearrangement links TRBV19 to TRBJ1-2, with TRBD1 matching 9 bases. The J segment lost 6 bases and the V segment lost 5 bases, leaving 7 bases of the junction unmatched. The CDR3 sequence is 14 residues long. CDR1 and CDR2 (germline): LNHDA, SQIVND (reference sequence). This CDR3 is CASSVGTGRNGYTF. CDR3 bases: TGTGCCAGTAGTGTCGGGACAGGGAGGAATGGCTACACCTTC.

The chain employs TRBV9 and TRBJ1-1; 8 bases align to TRBD1. The length of the CDR3 is 15 residues. Trimming took 3 bases from V and 1 from J; bases not matched to a gene: 5. Germline V gives CDR1 SGDLS, CDR2 YYNGEE. CDR3 in DNA: TGTGCCAGCAGCGAATCCGGGACAGGGAACACTGAAGCTTTCTTT. It yields the protein CASSESGTGNTEAFF.

CDR3 DNA: TGTGCCAGCAGTTTTAGGGGTGGTCAGCCCCAGCATTTT. Translated: CASSFRGGQPQHF. The rearrangement links TRBV27 to TRBJ1-5; D might be TRBD1 (5 bases). Looked up from germline, CDR1 is MNHEY and CDR2 is SMNVEV (reference sequence). The CDR3 length is 13 residues. Deletions cut 3 bases from V and 6 bases from J, with 9 bases between.

This chain uses TRBV30 with TRBJ2-3, with 13 positions matching TRBD2. V lost 4 bases and J lost 1; bases outside the gene matches: 8. The germline gives CDR1 GTSNPN, CDR2 SVGIG (reference sequence). This CDR3 is 17 amino acids long. CDR3 DNA sequence: TGTGCCTGGAACTTACCGGGACTAGCGGGACGCACAGATACGCAGTATTTT. It translates to CAWNLPGLAGRTDTQYF. The full variable domain, completed using reference TRBV30 and TRBJ2-3, is SQTIHQWPATLVQPVGSPLSLECTVEGTSNPNLYWYRQAAGRGLQLLFYSVGIGQISSEVPQNLSASRPQDRQFILSSKKLLLSDSGFYLCAWNLPGLAGRTDTQYFGPGTRLTVL.

The genes are TRBV29-1 and TRBJ1-1; D call uncertain. V shed 0 bases and J shed 5 bases, with 7 bases lying between them. Germline V gives CDR1 SQVTM, CDR2 ANQGSEA. This CDR3 spans 12 amino acids. The CDR3 region has the DNA TGCAGCGTTGAAGATCTAGGTACTGAAGCTTTCTTT. Encoded protein: CSVEDLGTEAFF. Looking up the rest from reference TRBV29-1 and TRBJ1-1 gives the full variable domain: SAVISQKPSRDICQRGTSLTIQCQVDSQVTMMFWYRQQPGQSLTLIATANQGSEATYESGFVIDKFPISRPNLTFSTLTVSNMSPEDSSIYLCSVEDLGTEAFFGQGTRLTVV.

The rearrangement uses TRBV6-5 and TRBJ1-2; 7 bases agree with TRBD1. The ends lost 1 base at V and 4 bases at J; junction bases unmatched: 0. This CDR3 comprises 13 residues. Germline V CDR1 and CDR2: MNHEY, SVGAGI. The CDR3 loop is CASSYWDSYGYTF. CDR3 DNA: TGTGCCAGCAGTTACTGGGACAGCTATGGCTACACCTTC.

This clone was found a few times. The rearrangement links TRBV29-1 to TRBJ2-1, with a weak D call TRBD2 (5 bases). The V end lost 7 bases, the J end lost 2 bases, and 15 bases lay between the germline ends. Germline V gene data show CDR1 as SQVTM and CDR2 as ANQGSEA. This CDR3 comprises 14 residues. In DNA, the CDR3 is TGCAGCGCCGGTCGAGCGGAGACCTACAATGAGCAGTTCTTC. Translation: CSAGRAETYNEQFF.

CDR3 amino acids: CASSKLLLAGAWNEQFF. The CDR3 DNA reads as TGTGCCAGTAGTAAGCTCCTTCTAGCGGGAGCTTGGAATGAGCAGTTCTTC. The V and J genes are TRBV19 and TRBJ2-1; 10 nucleotides line up with TRBD2. Looked up from germline, CDR1 is LNHDA and CDR2 is SQIVND (reference sequence). This CDR3 region has 17 residues. J gave up 7 bases and V 4 bases, and 13 bases lay outside the gene matches.

The chain has TRBV29-1 and TRBJ2-5; perhaps TRBD2 as D (6 bases). Germline lookup yields CDR1 SQVTM and CDR2 ANQGSEA. This CDR3 has 14 residues. V was pared by 3 bases and J by 0 bases, with 11 bases between. The CDR3 DNA is TGCAGCGTTGAGGGGGGAGTGTACCAAGAGACCCAGTACTTC. Its translation is CSVEGGVYQETQYF.

The chain links TRBV7-3 to TRBJ2-1, with 7 nucleotides matching TRBD2. CDR1 and CDR2 (germline): SGHTA, FQGTGA. This CDR3 has 16 amino acids. The junction had 10 bases not matched to a gene; V was cut back by 0 bases and J by 8 bases. This chain's CDR3 is CASSLTVTSRTYEQFF. The CDR3 nucleotides read TGTGCCAGCAGCTTAACTGTGACTAGCCGTACCTATGAGCAGTTCTTC.

The chain couples TRBV5-4 to TRBJ2-7, with D tentatively TRBD2 (6 bases). The CDR3 contains 13 residues. Germline lookup yields CDR1 SGHNT and CDR2 YYREEE (reference sequence). The germline V and J ends were trimmed by 4 bases and 6 bases, with 14 bases remaining between them. The CDR3 spells CASSTRELGEQYV. In nucleotides, the CDR3 is TGTGCCAGCAGCACCCGGGAGCTTGGCGAGCAGTACGTC.

This clone was found once. This chain uses TRBV27 with TRBJ2-3, with a tentative D call TRBD2 (5 bases). With 0 bases removed from V and 0 bases from J, the gap between germline ends came to 16 bases. This CDR3 has 18 residues. Per germline, CDR1 MNHEY and CDR2 SMNVEV (reference sequence). Written as DNA, the CDR3 is TGTGCCAGCAGTTTATCGAGCTGGGCGGGCCGTAGCACAGATACGCAGTATTTT. It encodes CASSLSSWAGRSTDTQYF.

The genes are TRBV7-2 and TRBJ2-1; D is unclear. This CDR3 spans 12 amino acids. Trimming pared 5 bases from V and 7 bases from J, leaving 9 bases between. CDR1 and CDR2 from the germline V gene are SGHTA and FQGNSA. The CDR3: CASSPPKNEQFF. The CDR3 DNA is TGTGCCAGCAGCCCCCCAAAAAATGAGCAGTTCTTC.

The chain carries TRBV30 and TRBJ1-3; weak D call: TRBD1 (5 bases). This CDR3 comprises 14 residues. Looked up from germline, CDR1 is GTSNPN and CDR2 is SVGIG (reference sequence). Trimming pared 5 bases from V and 0 bases from J, leaving 11 bases between. The CDR3 sequence is CAWGGLLSGNTIYF. Here the CDR3 DNA reads TGTGCCTGGGGGGGACTTCTCTCTGGAAACACCATATATTTT.

The J gene is TRBJ2-2, the V gene TRBV5-4; TRBD1 is a possible D gene (6 bases). The length of the CDR3 is 14 residues. CDR1 and CDR2 from the germline V gene are SGHNT and YYREEE (reference sequence). Deletions cut 4 bases from V and 6 bases from J, with 13 bases between. In DNA form, the CDR3 reads TGTGCCAGCAGCCTAACCACAGGGCCCGGGGAGCTGTTTTTT. This gives the protein CASSLTTGPGELFF.